The sample holds many counts of the clone carrying this T cell receptor beta chain. Its antigen remains unknown. How the authors handled the data: A distant-metastasis classifier for papillary thyroid cancer was built using CDR3 differences across clinicopathological groups. TCRdb called clones again from the PCR reads with MiXCR. The V and J calls here are based on TCRdb, not the publication. The sample holds about 33,000 clones; 15% to 20% are singletons and the top ten take more than 4.5%. This sample is drawn from a study of metastatic and nonmetastatic thyroid tumors. For the study at large: Malignant thyroid and benign thyroid patients provided blood and tumor or nodule tissue whose repertoires were compared.

The CDR3 is 15 amino acids. The germline gives CDR1 MNHNS, CDR2 SASEGT. The ends lost 4 bases at V and 4 bases at J; junction bases unmatched: 3. Study-level results: Benign nodules reportedly had significantly lower TCR beta diversity than malignant thyroid tumors in blood and tumor.

No treatment had been given to any patient before thyroid surgery. The specimen sequenced was blood. The receptor comes from a female donor with papillary thyroid cancer or a benign thyroid nodule (not recorded which). Some clones in this sample may be carry-over from other donors' samples. The V gene is TRBV6-1, the J gene TRBJ2-3; 12 nucleotides match TRBD2. The CDR3 DNA reads TGTGCCAGCAGTGGACTAGCGGGGGTTCCAGATACGCAGTATTTT. Translation: CASSGLAGVPDTQYF.